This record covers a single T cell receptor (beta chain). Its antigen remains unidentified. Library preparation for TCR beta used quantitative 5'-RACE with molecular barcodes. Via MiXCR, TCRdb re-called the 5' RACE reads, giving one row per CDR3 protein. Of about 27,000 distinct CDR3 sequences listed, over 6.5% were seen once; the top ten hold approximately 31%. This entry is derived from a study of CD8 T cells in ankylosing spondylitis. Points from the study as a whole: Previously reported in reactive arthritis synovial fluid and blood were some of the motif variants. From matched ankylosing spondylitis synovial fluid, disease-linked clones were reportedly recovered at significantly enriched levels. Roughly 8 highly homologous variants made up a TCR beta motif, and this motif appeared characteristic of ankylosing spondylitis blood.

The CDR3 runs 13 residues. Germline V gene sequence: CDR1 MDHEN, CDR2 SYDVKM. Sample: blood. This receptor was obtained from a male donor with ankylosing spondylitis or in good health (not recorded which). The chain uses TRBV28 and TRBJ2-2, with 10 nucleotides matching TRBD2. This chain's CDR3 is CAVPSGSTGELFF. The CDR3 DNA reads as TGTGCTGTACCTAGCGGGAGTACCGGGGAGCTGTTTTTT. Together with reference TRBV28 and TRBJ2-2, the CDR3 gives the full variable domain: DVKVTQSSRYLVKRTGEKVFLECVQDMDHENMFWYRQDPGLGLRLIYFSYDVKMKEKGDIPEGYSVSREKKERFSLILESASTNQTSMYLCAVPSGSTGELFFGEGSRLTVL.